Each of the 12 T cell receptor beta chains below was sequenced from the same sample in a study of T cells after yellow fever vaccination. TCRdb independently ran MiXCR on the 5' RACE reads; one entry per CDR3 protein. This table holds 160,000 or so distinct CDR3 sequences, almost 7% found once. The material was CD4+ T cells sorted from PBMCs, obtained less than 6 days after the first yellow fever vaccination. The source is a man younger than 35 who received the YFV17D yellow fever vaccine.

Ten or more counts support this clonotype. The chain recombines TRBV5-6 with TRBJ2-1; a possible D gene is TRBD1 (6 bases). The germline gives CDR1 SGHDT, CDR2 YYEEEE. The V and J ends lost 0 bases and 6 bases respectively, with 13 bases between them. The CDR3 covers 15 residues. CDR3 loop: CASSLGRTETNEQFF. The DNA for the CDR3 is TGTGCCAGCAGCTTGGGGAGGACAGAGACCAATGAGCAGTTCTTC.

There are a few counts of this clonotype. This chain links TRBV20-1 with TRBJ1-2; D unresolved. The CDR3 totals 10 residues. Trimming shortened V by 5 bases and J by 8 bases, and 9 bases separated the two germline ends. Germline CDR1 reads DFQATT; CDR2 reads SNEGSKA (reference sequence). In DNA form, the CDR3 reads TGCAGTGCTGAGTCCATCGGCTACACCTTC. It is translated as CSAESIGYTF.

This clonotype was seen ten or more times. V is TRBV5-8 and J is TRBJ2-1, with D hard to call. Germline CDR1 is SGHTS and CDR2 is YDEGEE. CDR3 length: 13 amino acids. V was clipped by 0 bases and J by 3 bases, with 4 bases between them. DNA for the CDR3: TGTGCCAGCAGCTTGGAGATCTACAATGAGCAGTTCTTC. Its protein is CASSLEIYNEQFF.

The chain recombines TRBV5-1 with TRBJ2-1; TRBD1 is a possible D gene (5 bases). Trimming shortened V by 2 bases and J by 7 bases, and 10 bases separated the two germline ends. The CDR3 spans 13 residues. Germline lookup yields CDR1 SGHRS and CDR2 YFSETQ. As DNA, the CDR3 is TGCGCCAGCAGCTTAGAACCAGGGAATGAGCAGTTCTTC. Amino acids: CASSLEPGNEQFF.

Many counts were recorded for this clonotype. The chain has TRBV6-1 and TRBJ2-7; D might be TRBD2 (6 bases). Trimming shortened V by 8 bases and J by 3 bases, and 11 bases separated the two germline ends. The germline CDR1 and CDR2 sequences are MNHNS and SASEGT. The CDR3 totals 12 residues. The CDR3 region is CASGEDGYEQYF. The CDR3 nucleotides are TGTGCCAGCGGGGAGGACGGCTACGAGCAGTACTTC.

This clonotype was seen a few times. The V and J genes are TRBV7-2 and TRBJ2-3, with no clear D. The germline CDR1 and CDR2 sequences are SGHTA and FQGNSA. There are 15 residues in the CDR3. V was trimmed by 0 bases and J by 6 bases, leaving 13 bases between them. The CDR3 here is CASSLAGYDSDTQYF. The CDR3 coding sequence is TGTGCCAGCAGCTTAGCGGGCTACGACTCCGATACGCAGTATTTT.

The table lists this clonotype with a few counts. The chain couples TRBV12-3 or TRBV12-4 to TRBJ1-5; no definite D call. The CDR3 has 15 amino acids. V was cut by 2 bases and J by 3 bases, with 11 bases left in between. The CDR3 region has the DNA TGTGCCAGCAGTTTATCCACGAACGACAATCAGCCCCAGCATTTT. It codes for CASSLSTNDNQPQHF.

This clonotype was seen many times. The chain is built from TRBV5-6 and TRBJ2-7; 8 bases agree with TRBD2. This CDR3 region has 19 residues. Germline loops: CDR1 SGHDT, CDR2 YYEEEE. Germline trimming cut 0 bases from V and 0 bases from J; bases unmatched to any gene: 14. CDR3 nucleotide sequence: TGTGCCAGCAGCTTGGCCAGTTCCAGCGGGGGTTACAGCTCCTACGAGCAGTACGTC. Translated: CASSLASSSGGYSSYEQYV.

This clonotype came up a few times. V usage is TRBV30 and J usage is TRBJ2-7; 9 bases match TRBD1. Per the germline V gene, CDR1 is GTSNPN and CDR2 is SVGIG (reference sequence). CDR3 length equals 13 residues. The trim removed 5 bases at V and 2 bases at J, leaving 4 bases unmatched. This CDR3 is CAWQTGGPYEQYF. The CDR3, as DNA: TGTGCCTGGCAGACAGGGGGTCCCTACGAGCAGTACTTC.

This clonotype was picked up many times. Written as DNA, the CDR3 is TGTGCCAGCAGTTACTCGCGGGGATCCTACGAGCAGTACTTC. It yields the protein CASSYSRGSYEQYF. This chain connects TRBV6-5 to TRBJ2-7, with D tentatively TRBD2 (6 bases). With 0 bases removed from V and 1 base from J, the gap between germline ends came to 7 bases. The CDR3 extends over 14 amino acids. CDR1 and CDR2 from the germline V gene are MNHEY and SVGAGI.

On this clonotype itself: A much larger clone lies a single base off, so this may be a read error. This chain joins TRBV4-2 and TRBJ2-2; D unclear. CDR1 and CDR2 from the germline V gene are LGHNA and YNFKEQ. The CDR3 is made up of 15 amino acids. The CDR3: CASSQDQLPTVELFF. The CDR3 DNA follows: TGTGCCAGCAGCCAAGATCAACTACCCACCGTGGAGCTGTTTTTT.

In this sample, this clonotype turned up many times. The J gene is TRBJ2-5, the V gene TRBV5-1; perhaps TRBD1 as D (6 bases). The CDR3 is made up of 14 amino acids. The ends were cut back, 3 bases at V and 1 base at J, with 10 bases in the middle. The germline CDR1 and CDR2 sequences are SGHRS and YFSETQ. CDR3 amino acids: CASSSAGAQETQYF. CDR3 in DNA: TGCGCCAGCAGCTCGGCAGGGGCCCAAGAGACCCAGTACTTC.